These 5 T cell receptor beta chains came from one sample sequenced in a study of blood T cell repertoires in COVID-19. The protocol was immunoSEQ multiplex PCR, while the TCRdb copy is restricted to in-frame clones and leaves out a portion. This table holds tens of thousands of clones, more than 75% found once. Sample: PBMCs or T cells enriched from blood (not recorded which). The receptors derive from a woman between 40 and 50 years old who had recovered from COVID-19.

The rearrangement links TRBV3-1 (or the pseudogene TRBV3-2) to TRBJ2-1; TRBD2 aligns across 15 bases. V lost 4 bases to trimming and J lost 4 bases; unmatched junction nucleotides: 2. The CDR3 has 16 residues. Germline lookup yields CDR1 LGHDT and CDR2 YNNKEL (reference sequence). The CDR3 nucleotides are TGTGCCAGCAGCCCTGGGACTAGCGGGGGGTACAATGAGCAGTTCTTC. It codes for CASSPGTSGGYNEQFF.

The CDR3, as DNA: TGTGCCAGCAGCCAAGAGTATAGTCGTGAAAAACTGTTTTTT. It specifies CASSQEYSREKLFF. The V call is TRBV14, the J call TRBJ1-4; D call uncertain. V was pared by 0 bases and J by 7 bases, with 9 bases between. The germline gives CDR1 SGHDN, CDR2 FVKESK. This CDR3 region has 14 residues. Using reference TRBV14 and TRBJ1-4 for the parts outside the CDR3, the full variable domain is EAGVTQFPSHSVIEKGQTVTLRCDPISGHDNLYWYRRVMGKEIKFLLHFVKESKQDESGMPNNRFLAERTGGTYSTLKVQPAELEDSGVYFCASSQEYSREKLFFGSGTQLSVL.

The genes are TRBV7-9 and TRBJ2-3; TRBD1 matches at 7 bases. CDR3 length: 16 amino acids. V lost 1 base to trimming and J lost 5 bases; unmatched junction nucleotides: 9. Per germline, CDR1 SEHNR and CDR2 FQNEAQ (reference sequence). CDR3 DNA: TGTGCCAGCAGCTTAGTACAGGGGACATCGCGAGATACGCAGTATTTT. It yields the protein CASSLVQGTSRDTQYF.

CDR3 loop: CASSPGSGELFF. The CDR3 DNA follows: TGTGCCAGCAGCCCAGGGTCCGGGGAGCTGTTTTTT. The chain is built from TRBV12-3 or TRBV12-4 and TRBJ2-2, with D perhaps matching TRBD1 (5 bases). CDR3 length: 12 residues. Trimming removed 6 bases at V and 6 bases at J, with 8 bases between.

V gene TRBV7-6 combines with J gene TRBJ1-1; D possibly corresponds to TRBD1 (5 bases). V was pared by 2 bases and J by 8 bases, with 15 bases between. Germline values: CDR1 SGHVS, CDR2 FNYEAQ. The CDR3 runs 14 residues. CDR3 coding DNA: TGTGCCAGCAGCTTACTGGGGCGTGGGTACGAAGCTTTCTTT. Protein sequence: CASSLLGRGYEAFF.